Detailed here is one T cell receptor (beta chain). This clonotype came up a few times. Its target antigen remains unknown. No much larger clone is present one base from it, and per-base qualities are unavailable. This record comes from a study of early T cells in non-severe SARS-CoV-2 infection (dated by TCRdb to the early 2020s). Regarding the complete study: Because TCR sequencing relied on bulk RNA taken from unsorted whole blood, pairing of alpha and beta chains was not possible. Results the study describes overall, beyond this receptor: VDJdb matching was skewed toward anti-spike CD8 responses, so virus-specific expansions were likely underestimated and private and CD4 specificities were missed.

Set within a cohort of healthcare workers in London, UK, this nested case-control study involved weekly PCR testing of nasopharyngeal swabs along with blood sampling. Between 23 and 31 March 2020, the week of the UK lockdown, healthcare workers were enrolled and then followed up weekly for as long as 16 weeks. V is trimmed back by 2 bases and J by 5 bases, and the junction contains 12 bases that no gene match accounts for. CDR1 GTSNPN and CDR2 SVGIG were looked up in the germline V gene (reference sequence). The CDR3 spans 16 residues, from the cysteine through the phenylalanine. Left in the record is the CDR3 DNA by itself, 48 bases read in frame from the first base. The library was built by means of 5' RACE. The reads were generated on a NextSeq 500. To correct for sequencing error and PCR bias, the TCR library protocol tagged individual cDNA molecules with unique molecular identifiers. TCR alpha and beta chains were both sequenced, and the abundances of alpha and beta sequences in each sample were closely correlated with each other. On the authors' methods: V gene, J gene and CDR3 annotation of TCR sequences was performed with Decombinator V4. Expanded TCRs were defined as changing significantly between any two time points under a Poisson model with p below 0.0001. TCR abundances were normalised to the total number of TCRs sequenced per sample and were expressed as counts per million. TRAV1-2 paired with TRAJ12, TRAJ20 or TRAJ33 defined MAIT TCRs, while TRAV10 paired with TRAJ18 defined iNKT TCRs. VDJdb, accessed on 1 November 2021, was searched for TCRs annotated for CMV, EBV and SARS-CoV-2, and TCRs annotated for more than one antigen were excluded. TCRdb reanalyzed the raw reads on its own, using fastp at Q25 for trimming and MiXCR for clone calling, and kept in-frame beta chains. Identical CDR3 proteins give one entry, which carries the most common genes and DNA. TCRdb, not the authors, supplied the V and J calls. This sample comprises tens of thousands of distinct CDR3 sequences, around 10% of them detected only once. The top ten clonotypes cover 5% to 6.5% of the sample.

Specimen: whole blood, collected at baseline. The V and J genes are TRBV30 and TRBJ1-5; 7 central bases correspond to TRBD1. The receptor was derived from an adult who was a healthcare worker with PCR-confirmed SARS-CoV-2 infection or an uninfected control (not recorded which). The DNA is as follows: TGTGCCTGGAGTTTTAGCAGGGGGGCAGGCGATCAGCCCCAGCATTTT. This sequence encodes CAWSFSRGAGDQPQHF.